Each of the 5 T cell receptor beta chains below was sequenced from the same sample in a study of blood T cell repertoires in COVID-19. Generated by immunoSEQ multiplex PCR, the TCRdb table keeps only in-frame clones and is missing some. Of roughly 410,000 clones listed, about nine tenths were seen once; the top ten hold less than 2%. The specimen was peripheral blood. Every receptor here comes from a woman aged 40 to 50 with COVID-19, enrolled during active disease.

This chain connects TRBV24-1 to TRBJ2-3; a weak D match, TRBD1 (5 bases). Germline V gives CDR1 KGHDR, CDR2 SFDVKD. CDR3 length equals 11 residues. Deletions cut 7 bases from V and 6 bases from J, with 7 bases between. The CDR3 loop reads CATRKGDTQYF. CDR3 DNA sequence: TGTGCCACCAGAAAGGGGGATACGCAGTATTTT.

The V and J genes are TRBV6-6 and TRBJ2-1; D gene unclear. V was cut by 6 bases and J by 7 bases, with 13 bases left in between. The germline V gene encodes CDR1 MNHNY and CDR2 SVGAGI (reference sequence). The CDR3 contains 13 residues. CDR3 DNA sequence: TGTGCCAGCAGGCCCCCATCGGTTAATGAGCAGTTCTTC. Amino acids: CASRPPSVNEQFF.

The rearrangement uses TRBV28 and TRBJ2-5, with 9 bases matching TRBD2. This CDR3 is 15 amino acids long. Germline CDR1 MDHEN, CDR2 SYDVKM. V lost 5 bases to trimming and J lost 5 bases; unmatched junction nucleotides: 9. The CDR3 region has the DNA TGTGCCAGCAGTCCCTGGACTAGCGCCAGGGAGACCCAGTACTTC. Its translation is CASSPWTSARETQYF.

The rearrangement links TRBV29-1 to TRBJ1-6; the D gene is possibly TRBD1 (6 bases). CDR3 length: 14 amino acids. Germline values: CDR1 SQVTM, CDR2 ANQGSEA. The CDR3 here is CSYREGLKNSPLHF. CDR3 sequence (DNA): TGCAGTTACAGGGAGGGATTGAAGAATTCACCCCTCCACTTT.

J is TRBJ2-1 and V is TRBV6-2 or TRBV6-3, with D uncertain. Germline CDR1 and CDR2: MNHEY and SVGEGT. This CDR3 is built from 12 residues. V shed 6 bases and J shed 4 bases, with 7 bases lying between them. The CDR3 reads CASSPPYNEQFF. CDR3 nucleotides: TGTGCCAGCAGCCCCCCTTACAATGAGCAGTTCTTC.